This T cell receptor (beta chain) was recovered during a study of siplizumab effects on memory and regulatory T cells. Study-level points and caveats: The naive T cell population seemed more diverse than memory cells and seemed a major contributor to the alloresponse.

The assay was immunoSEQ multiplex PCR, and TCRdb's table has in-frame clones only and misses some. The data contain some 100,000 clones, approximately 94% of them seen just once; the ten biggest clones take up 1% to 1.5%. The V gene end was trimmed by 2 bases and the J gene end by 0 bases; junction bases not matched to a gene: 4. The germline V gene encodes CDR1 LNHDA and CDR2 SQIVND (reference sequence). This CDR3 comprises 15 residues. This clone appeared once. Its antigen is undetermined. Sequencing used non-Treg CD4+ T cells sorted from blood. The V gene is TRBV19, the J gene TRBJ2-7; 7 nucleotides line up with TRBD2. The sequence was obtained from a human donor in good health. The CDR3 nucleotides read TGTGCCAGTAGTATACCAGCGGGGAGCTCCTACGAGCAGTACTTC. Protein product: CASSIPAGSSYEQYF.